A selection of T cell receptor beta chains follows, all from one sample in a study of blood T cells in healthy people across ages. TCRdb passed the 5' RACE reads through MiXCR, listing each CDR3 protein once. The sample records about 1,000,000 distinct CDR3 sequences, under 45% being singletons. Material: blood. The receptors were sampled from a woman aged 55 to 70 in good health. CDR3s include the opening cysteine and the closing phenylalanine or tryptophan. Fields, in order: V gene, D gene, J gene, clone size, CDR3 DNA, CDR3 protein. The D gene is left open where the match is weak. Not all rows give a size; the values are once, few, many and, for expanded clones, a class.

TRBV27	.	TRBJ2-7	many	TGTGCCAGCAGGCCTCATTACAGCTACGAGCAGTACTTC	CASRPHYSYEQYF
TRBV12-3/TRBV12-4	TRBD1	TRBJ2-3	.	TGTGCCAGCAGTGACAGGGCGGGCACAGATACGCAGTATTTT	CASSDRAGTDTQYF
TRBV20-1	.	TRBJ2-7	.	TGCAGTGCCTCCCCGGGGCGGCGCGTCTACGAGCAGTACTTC	CSASPGRRVYEQYF
TRBV6-6	TRBD1	TRBJ2-5	.	TGTGCCAGCAGTTACTTGGGACAGGAGGGAGAGACCCAGTACTTC	CASSYLGQEGETQYF
TRBV19	TRBD2	TRBJ2-1	.	TGTGCCAGTAGTCCCTTACTAGCGGGAGGGTGGAATGAGCAGTTCTTC	CASSPLLAGGWNEQFF
TRBV5-1	TRBD2	TRBJ2-3	.	TGCGCCAGCAGCTTGGCGTTAGCGGGGGCCGGAGATGCGCAGTATTTT	CASSLALAGAGDAQYF
TRBV29-1	.	TRBJ2-6	.	TGCAGCGGAGTCCCCTCTGGGGCCAACGTCCTGACTTTC	CSGVPSGANVLTF
TRBV4-1	TRBD1	TRBJ1-2	many	TGCGCCAGCACCCGATCCGGACAGGGCTATGGCTACACCTTC	CASTRSGQGYGYTF
TRBV24-1	.	TRBJ2-2	.	TGTGCCACCAGTGTTGGCGGGGAGCTGTTTTTT	CATSVGGELFF
TRBV6-5	TRBD1	TRBJ2-7	.	TGTGCCAGCAACCCGGGACAGGGGACACTCGAGCAGTACTTC	CASNPGQGTLEQYF
TRBV11-2	TRBD1	TRBJ2-3	.	TGTGCCTCTCGACAGGGGGGCCGCACAGATACGCAGTATTTT	CASRQGGRTDTQYF
TRBV11-2	TRBD1	TRBJ2-1	once	TGTGCCAGCAGACGACAGGGCAGGTCCTACAATGAGCAGTTCTTC	CASRRQGRSYNEQFF
TRBV20-1	.	TRBJ1-2	.	TGCAGTGCTAGAGGGGGGGCAGTCGGCTACACCTTC	CSARGGAVGYTF
TRBV6-5	TRBD2	TRBJ2-3	.	TGTGCCAGCAGTGTAACTGGACTAAGCGGGGGCACAGATACGCAGTATTTT	CASSVTGLSGGTDTQYF
TRBV4-2	.	TRBJ2-1	.	TGTGCCAGCAGCCGCGAAAATGAGCAGTTCTTC	CASSRENEQFF
TRBV25-1	.	TRBJ1-2	few	TGTGCCAGCAGTGAATTGGGGGGGCGCGGCTACACCTTC	CASSELGGRGYTF
TRBV11-2	.	TRBJ1-1	few	TGTGCCAGCAGCTTTCAGGGTGGGCAAGCTTTCTTT	CASSFQGGQAFF
TRBV6-1	TRBD2	TRBJ2-1	.	TGTGCCAGCAGTGCGAGGGAGGGCAATGAGCAGTTCTTC	CASSAREGNEQFF
TRBV7-9	.	TRBJ2-5	.	TGTGCCAGCAGCTTAGCACGGGACACCCAAGAGACCCAGTACTTC	CASSLARDTQETQYF
TRBV20-1	.	TRBJ2-3	.	TGCAGTGCCAAAAGCGGACTTAGCACAGATACGCAGTATTTT	CSAKSGLSTDTQYF
TRBV9	.	TRBJ2-1	.	TGTGCCAGCAGCGTAGATGGCTTCCCCGAATACAATGAGCAGTTCTTC	CASSVDGFPEYNEQFF
TRBV19	.	TRBJ2-1	.	TGTGCCAGTAGTCTTAGATTCCATGAGCAGTTCTTC	CASSLRFHEQFF
TRBV28	.	TRBJ2-7	many	TGTGCCAGCAGTTTAGGGTTCGACGAGCAGTACTTC	CASSLGFDEQYF
TRBV20-1	.	TRBJ2-3	few	TGCAGTGCCGTACAGGACACAGATACGCAGTATTTT	CSAVQDTDTQYF